This T cell receptor (beta chain) was captured by sequencing in a study of blood T cells in healthy people across ages. Study-level points and caveats: Long-lived and aged donors differed, with more naive CD4+ cells and higher diversity in the long-lived. Researchers said unsorted PBMCs prevented a conclusive naive versus antigen-experienced comparison.

Combining a sample-barcoded 5' primer with a J-beta primer mix, a second PCR ran for roughly 6 to 12 cycles. Each of the cDNA molecules was tagged by a template-switch adaptor with 12 random nucleotides. The study obtained at least 2.5 million CDR3-containing paired-end reads from every sample. Each CDR3 protein is one row after TCRdb ran MiXCR on the 5' RACE reads. The table lists around 600,000 distinct CDR3 sequences, under 55% of them singletons. V gave up 1 base and J gave up 5 bases; unmatched junction bases: 0. Germline CDR1 SQVTM, CDR2 ANQGSEA. The CDR3 is 13 amino acids. In the case of this clonotype: What it binds is not known.

The clonotype originates from an elderly man in good health. The rearrangement joins TRBV29-1 to TRBJ1-5, with 9 bases matching TRBD1. The sample comprised blood. This chain's CDR3 is CSVEGDRDQPQHF. The CDR3 nucleotides are TGCAGCGTTGAAGGGGACAGGGATCAGCCCCAGCATTTT.